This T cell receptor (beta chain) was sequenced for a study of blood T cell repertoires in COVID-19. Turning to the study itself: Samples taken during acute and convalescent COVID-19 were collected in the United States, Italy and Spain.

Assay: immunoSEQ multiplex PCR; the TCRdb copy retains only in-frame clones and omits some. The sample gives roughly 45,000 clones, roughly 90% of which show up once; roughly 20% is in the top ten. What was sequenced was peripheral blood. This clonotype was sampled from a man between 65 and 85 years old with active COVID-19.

The CDR3 bases are TGCGCCAGCAGCCCGGGACATGTCGGGAACACTGAAGCTTTCTTT. This encodes CASSPGHVGNTEAFF. This chain joins TRBV5-1 and TRBJ1-1, with D tentatively TRBD1 (6 bases). This CDR3 contains 15 residues. Germline CDR1 and CDR2: SGHRS and YFSETQ. V was clipped by 4 bases and J by 1 base, with 14 bases between them.